Given below is one T cell receptor (beta chain) in context. Using immunoSEQ multiplex PCR, the repertoire was profiled, and TCRdb retains in-frame clones only, with some absent. Altogether under 80,000 clones are present, over 75% being singletons, with the ten largest covering 18%. The CDR3 is 18 residues long. Germline lookup yields CDR1 LNHDA and CDR2 SQIVND (reference sequence). V was pared by 3 bases and J by 2 bases, with 11 bases of the junction left unmatched. This entry is derived from a study of OX40 agonist ivuxolimab in advanced cancers. Overall study context: Patients took ivuxolimab, an agonistic anti-OX40 (CD134) antibody.

The clonotype originates from an adult with an advanced solid tumor such as melanoma, head and neck, liver or kidney cancer. This specimen consisted of CD4+ or CD8+ T cells sorted from blood, obtained in a trial of the OX40 agonist ivuxolimab. The genes are TRBV19 and TRBJ2-3; 10 bases map to TRBD2. CDR3 in amino acids: CASSMDPWTSGFTDTQYF. In DNA, the CDR3 is TGTGCCAGTAGTATGGACCCTTGGACTAGCGGTTTCACAGATACGCAGTATTTT. The full variable domain, in which reference TRBV19 and TRBJ2-3 provide the parts outside the CDR3, is DGGITQSPKYLFRKEGQNVTLSCEQNLNHDAMYWYRQDPGQGLRLIYYSQIVNDFQKGDIAEGYSVSREKKESFPLTVTSAQKNPTAFYLCASSMDPWTSGFTDTQYFGPGTRLTVL.